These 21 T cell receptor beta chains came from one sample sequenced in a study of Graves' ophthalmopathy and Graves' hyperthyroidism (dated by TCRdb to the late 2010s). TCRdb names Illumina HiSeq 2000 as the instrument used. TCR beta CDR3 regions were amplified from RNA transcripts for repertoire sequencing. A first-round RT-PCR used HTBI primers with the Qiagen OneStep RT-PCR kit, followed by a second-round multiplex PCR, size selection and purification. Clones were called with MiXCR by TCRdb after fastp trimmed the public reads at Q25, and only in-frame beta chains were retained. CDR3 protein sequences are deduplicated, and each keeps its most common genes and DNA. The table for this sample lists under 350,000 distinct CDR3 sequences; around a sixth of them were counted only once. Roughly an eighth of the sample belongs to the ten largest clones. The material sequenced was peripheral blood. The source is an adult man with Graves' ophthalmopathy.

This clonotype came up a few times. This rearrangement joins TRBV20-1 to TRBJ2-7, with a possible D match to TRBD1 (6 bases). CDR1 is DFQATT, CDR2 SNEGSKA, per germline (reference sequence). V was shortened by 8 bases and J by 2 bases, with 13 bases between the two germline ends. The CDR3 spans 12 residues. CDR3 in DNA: TGCAGTTTTGACAGGAGGACCTACGAGCAGTACTTC. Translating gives CSFDRRTYEQYF.

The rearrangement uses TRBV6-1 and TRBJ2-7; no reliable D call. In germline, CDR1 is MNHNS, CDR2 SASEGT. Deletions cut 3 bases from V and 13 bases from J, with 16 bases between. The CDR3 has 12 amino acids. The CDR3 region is CASSDYSPGSYF. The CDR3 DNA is TGTGCCAGCAGTGATTATTCCCCCGGATCTTACTTC.

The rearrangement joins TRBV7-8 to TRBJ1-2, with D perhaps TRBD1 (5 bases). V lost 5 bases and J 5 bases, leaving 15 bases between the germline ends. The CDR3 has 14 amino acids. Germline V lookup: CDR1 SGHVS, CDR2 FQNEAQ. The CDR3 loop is CASSQAGGLYGYTF. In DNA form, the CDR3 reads TGTGCCAGCAGCCAGGCCGGGGGGTTGTATGGCTACACCTTC.

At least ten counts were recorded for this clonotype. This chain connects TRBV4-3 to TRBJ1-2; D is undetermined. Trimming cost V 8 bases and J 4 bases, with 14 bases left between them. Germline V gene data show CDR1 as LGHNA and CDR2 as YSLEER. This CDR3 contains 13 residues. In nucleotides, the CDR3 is TGCGCCAGCTCCCCGGTGACATTCTATGGCTACACCTTC. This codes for CASSPVTFYGYTF.

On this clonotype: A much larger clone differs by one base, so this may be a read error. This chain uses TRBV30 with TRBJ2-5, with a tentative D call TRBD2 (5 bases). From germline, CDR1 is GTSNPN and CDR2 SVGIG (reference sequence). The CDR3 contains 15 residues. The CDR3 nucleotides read TGTGCCTGGAGTGGCAGTACCGGGCGGTGGGAGACCCGGTACTTC. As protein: CAWSGSTGRWETRYF.

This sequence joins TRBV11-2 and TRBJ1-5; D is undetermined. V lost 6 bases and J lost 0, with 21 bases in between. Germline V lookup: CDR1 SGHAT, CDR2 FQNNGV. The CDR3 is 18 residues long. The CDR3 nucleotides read TGTGCCAGCAGTTATTCTCTTCATACCTCATATAGCAATCAGCCCCAGCATTTT. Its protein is CASSYSLHTSYSNQPQHF. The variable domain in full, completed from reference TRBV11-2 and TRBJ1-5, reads EAGVAQSPRYKIIEKRQSVAFWCNPISGHATLYWYQQILGQGPKLLIQFQNNGVVDDSQLPKDRFSAERLKGVDSTLKIQPAKLEDSAVYLCASSYSLHTSYSNQPQHFGDGTRLSIL.

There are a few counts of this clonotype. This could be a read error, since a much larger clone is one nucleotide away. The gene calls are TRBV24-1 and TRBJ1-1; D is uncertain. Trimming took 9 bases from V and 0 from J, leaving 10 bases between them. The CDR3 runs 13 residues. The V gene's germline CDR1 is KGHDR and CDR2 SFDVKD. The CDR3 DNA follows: TGTGCCACCGGGCTTTCTATGAACACTGAAGCTTTCTTT. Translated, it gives CATGLSMNTEAFF.

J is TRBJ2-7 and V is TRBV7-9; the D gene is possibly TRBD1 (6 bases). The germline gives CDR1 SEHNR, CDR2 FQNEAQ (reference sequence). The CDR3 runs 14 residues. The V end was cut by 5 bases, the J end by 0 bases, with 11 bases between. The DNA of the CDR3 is TGTGCCAGCAGCCCAAACAGGGTCTCCTACGAGCAGTACTTC. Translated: CASSPNRVSYEQYF.

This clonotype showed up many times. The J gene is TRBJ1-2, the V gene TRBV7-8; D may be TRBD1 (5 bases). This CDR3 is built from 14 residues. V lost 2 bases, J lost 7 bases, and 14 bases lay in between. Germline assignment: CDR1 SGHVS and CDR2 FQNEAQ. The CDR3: CASSLYVRESGYTF. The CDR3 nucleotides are TGTGCCAGCAGCTTATACGTCAGGGAATCTGGCTACACCTTC.

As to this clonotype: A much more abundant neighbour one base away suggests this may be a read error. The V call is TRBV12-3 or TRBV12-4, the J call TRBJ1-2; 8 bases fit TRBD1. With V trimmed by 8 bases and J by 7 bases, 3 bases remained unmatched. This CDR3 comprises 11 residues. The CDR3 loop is CASGQGFGYTF. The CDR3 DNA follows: TGTGCCAGCGGACAGGGCTTTGGCTACACCTTC.

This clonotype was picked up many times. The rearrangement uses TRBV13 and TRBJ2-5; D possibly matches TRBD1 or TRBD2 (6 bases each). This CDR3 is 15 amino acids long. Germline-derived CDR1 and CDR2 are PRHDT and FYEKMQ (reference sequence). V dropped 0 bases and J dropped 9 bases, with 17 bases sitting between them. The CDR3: CASSLGRGPRAAQYF. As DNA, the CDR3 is TGTGCCAGCAGCTTAGGCCGGGGGCCTCGGGCGGCCCAGTACTTC.

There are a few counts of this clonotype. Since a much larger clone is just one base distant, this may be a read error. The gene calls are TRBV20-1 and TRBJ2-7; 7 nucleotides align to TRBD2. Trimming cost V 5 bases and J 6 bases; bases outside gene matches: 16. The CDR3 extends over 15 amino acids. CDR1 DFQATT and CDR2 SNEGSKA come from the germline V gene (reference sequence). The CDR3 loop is CSAGLGQVNLGEQYF. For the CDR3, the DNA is TGCAGTGCTGGACTAGGGCAAGTTAATCTGGGCGAGCAGTACTTC.

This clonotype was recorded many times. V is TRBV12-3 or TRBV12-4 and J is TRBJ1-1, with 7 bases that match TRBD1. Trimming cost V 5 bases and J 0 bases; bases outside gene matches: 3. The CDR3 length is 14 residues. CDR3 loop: CASSLTGMNTEAFF. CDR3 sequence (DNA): TGTGCCAGCAGTCTGACAGGGATGAACACTGAAGCTTTCTTT.

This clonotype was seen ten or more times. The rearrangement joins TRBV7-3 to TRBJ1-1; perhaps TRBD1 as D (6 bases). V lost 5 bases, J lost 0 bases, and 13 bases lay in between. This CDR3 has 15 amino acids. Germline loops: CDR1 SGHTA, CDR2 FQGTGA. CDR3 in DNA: TGTGCCAGCAGCCGATACAGGGATTTGAACACTGAAGCTTTCTTT. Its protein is CASSRYRDLNTEAFF.

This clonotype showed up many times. The CDR3 DNA is TGCAGTGCCGCCGGAGTCTCCTACGAGCAGTACTTC. The encoded protein is CSAAGVSYEQYF. This sequence joins TRBV20-1 and TRBJ2-7; D uncertain. In germline, CDR1 is DFQATT, CDR2 SNEGSKA (reference sequence). This CDR3 is 12 amino acids long. The V gene lost 6 bases and the J gene lost 0 bases, with 9 bases spanning the gap.

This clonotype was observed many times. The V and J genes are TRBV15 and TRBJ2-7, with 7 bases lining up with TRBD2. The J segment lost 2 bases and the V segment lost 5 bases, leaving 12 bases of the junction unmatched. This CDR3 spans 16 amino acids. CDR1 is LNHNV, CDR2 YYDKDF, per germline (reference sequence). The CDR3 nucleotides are TGTGCCACCAGCCCACGGTGGGGGGAGGGCACCTACGAGCAGTACTTC. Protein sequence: CATSPRWGEGTYEQYF.

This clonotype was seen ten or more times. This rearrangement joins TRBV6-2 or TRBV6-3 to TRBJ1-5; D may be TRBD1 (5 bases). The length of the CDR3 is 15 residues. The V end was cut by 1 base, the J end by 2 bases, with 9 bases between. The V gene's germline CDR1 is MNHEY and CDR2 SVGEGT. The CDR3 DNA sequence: TGTGCCAGCAGTTACTTCGGGGGAGGCAATCAGCCCCAGCATTTT. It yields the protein CASSYFGGGNQPQHF.

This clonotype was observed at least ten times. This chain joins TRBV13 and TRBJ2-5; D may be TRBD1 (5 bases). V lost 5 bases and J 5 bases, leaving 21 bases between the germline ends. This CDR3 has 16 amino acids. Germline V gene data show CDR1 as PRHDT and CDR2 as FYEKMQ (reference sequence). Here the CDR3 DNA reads TGTGCCAGCAGCCACGGATCCGGCAGGGAAGTCGAGACCCAGTACTTC. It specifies CASSHGSGREVETQYF.

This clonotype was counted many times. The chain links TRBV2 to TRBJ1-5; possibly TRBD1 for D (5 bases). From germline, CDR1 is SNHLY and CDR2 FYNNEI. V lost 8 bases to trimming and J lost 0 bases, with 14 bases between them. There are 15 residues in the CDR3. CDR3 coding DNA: TGTGCCAGCGGGAAGACAGAGTATAGCAATCAGCCCCAGCATTTT. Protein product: CASGKTEYSNQPQHF.

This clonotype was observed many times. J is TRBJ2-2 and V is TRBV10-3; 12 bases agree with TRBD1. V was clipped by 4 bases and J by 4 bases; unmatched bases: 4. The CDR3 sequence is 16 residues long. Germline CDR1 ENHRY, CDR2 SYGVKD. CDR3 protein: CAISGRGQGATGELFF. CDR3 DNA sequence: TGTGCCATCAGTGGCCGGGGACAGGGGGCCACCGGGGAGCTGTTTTTT.

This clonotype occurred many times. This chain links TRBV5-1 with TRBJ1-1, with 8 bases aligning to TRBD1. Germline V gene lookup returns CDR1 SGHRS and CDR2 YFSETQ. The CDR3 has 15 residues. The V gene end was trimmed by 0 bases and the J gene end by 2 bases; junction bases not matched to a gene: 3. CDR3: CASSLAGQDNTEAFF. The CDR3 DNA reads TGCGCCAGCAGCTTGGCGGGACAGGATAACACTGAAGCTTTCTTT.